A selection of T cell receptor beta chains follows, all from one sample in a study of T cell responses to AZD1222 COVID-19 vaccine. Some clones are missing from TCRdb's copy, which holds only in-frame ones; the method was immunoSEQ multiplex PCR. The sample has about 100,000 clones; around 87% are singletons. The sequencing used peripheral blood, collected on day 0 of AZD1222 vaccination. Source of these receptors: an adult in good health. Each CDR3 is given with its conserved first and last residue. The D gene is left open where the match is weak. The size entry is marked missing in some rows and otherwise reads once, few, many or a size class.

TRBD2 | - | TRBJ2-7 | TRBV14 | CASSHQLAGAPGEQYF
- | - | TRBJ1-1 | TRBV7-9 | CASSLGGVVAFF
TRBD2 | - | TRBJ2-5 | TRBV5-1 | CASSLGGLAGVPQYF
- | - | TRBJ1-2 | TRBV4-3 | CASSQEKGRYGYTF
- | - | TRBJ1-1 | TRBV29-1 | CSVKRGPNTEAFF
- | - | TRBJ1-2 | TRBV29-1 | CSVEETAYGYTF
TRBD1 | - | TRBJ2-7 | TRBV7-9 | CASSPTGNLYEQYF
TRBD1 | - | TRBJ1-2 | TRBV28 | CASSPGQGYYGYTF
TRBD1 | - | TRBJ1-4 | TRBV27 | CASSLLQGATNEKLFF
- | - | TRBJ1-2 | TRBV19 | CASSHHQDGSGYTF
TRBD2 | - | TRBJ2-7 | TRBV7-2 | CASSLGGTSGSYEQYF
- | - | TRBJ2-2 | TRBV18 | CASSPRFGADTGELFF
TRBD1 | - | TRBJ1-2 | TRBV9 | CASSVAWGQGRFTF
- | - | TRBJ2-3 | TRBV5-1 | CASSFTLPAGRSGTDTQYF
- | - | TRBJ1-1 | TRBV6-4 | CASSDQAGTEAFF
- | - | TRBJ1-2 | TRBV11-2 | CASRAPGRALKNYGYTF
- | once | TRBJ2-5 | TRBV28 | CATETRRTADQETQYF
TRBD1 | - | TRBJ1-1 | TRBV10-3 | CAISNPGQGHTEAFF
- | - | TRBJ1-4 | TRBV18 | CASSLGGTNEKLFF
TRBD1 | - | TRBJ1-1 | TRBV5-1 | CASSLRQGGTEAFF
- | - | TRBJ1-5 | TRBV10-3 | CAISESRKSNQPQHF
- | few | TRBJ1-1 | TRBV11-2 | CASSLAVYGATEAFF
- | - | TRBJ1-2 | TRBV6-5 | CASSYAPGVKIYGYTF
TRBD2 | - | TRBJ2-1 | TRBV27 | CASSFGGPGTSAYNEQFF
- | - | TRBJ2-3 | TRBV29-1 | CSGNRDTEIATDTQYF
- | - | TRBJ2-2 | TRBV24-1 | CATAGGGGELFF
TRBD2 | - | TRBJ2-3 | TRBV6-2/TRBV6-3 | CASSYVSGSSFTSVDTQYF
TRBD2 | medium-sized | TRBJ2-1 | TRBV5-6 | CASSLSGRFYNEQFF
- | - | TRBJ2-7 | TRBV7-8 | CASSPRTETYEQYF
- | - | TRBJ1-1 | TRBV6-5 | CASSSGMNTEAFF
TRBD2 | - | TRBJ2-2 | TRBV19 | CASSPTLAGGYTGELFF
- | few | TRBJ2-1 | TRBV10-3 | CAISRTSYNEQFF
TRBD1 | once | TRBJ1-5 | TRBV27 | CATGQGSQPQHF
TRBD2 | - | TRBJ2-3 | TRBV7-3 | CASSLTGLAGDITDTQYF
TRBD2 | - | TRBJ2-1 | TRBV18 | CASSPPPAGLWVEQFF
- | - | TRBJ2-7 | TRBV25-1 | CASSRSAGAAAGLEQYF
TRBD1 | - | TRBJ1-2 | TRBV3-1/TRBV3-2 | CASSQGQLYGYTF
- | - | TRBJ1-1 | TRBV6-6 | CASRPMTGRHTEAFF
- | - | TRBJ2-1 | TRBV19 | CASNDGQGFYNEQFF
- | - | TRBJ2-5 | TRBV5-6 | CYLVGGGRMQETQYF
- | - | TRBJ1-4 | TRBV11-2 | CASSSRGGWEKLFF
- | - | TRBJ1-2 | TRBV6-5 | CASSRGGGYTF
- | - | TRBJ2-7 | TRBV3-1/TRBV3-2 | CASSRRPGLRSF
TRBD1 | - | TRBJ1-2 | TRBV7-9 | CASSLTGPEIGGYTF